This T cell receptor beta chain was identified during a study of shared clonotypes between healthy human individuals. Study-wide context: CD8 memory received one plate per donor, CD8 naive two, CD4 memory three and CD4 naive three.

This clone was seen just once. What it recognizes is unknown. Other DNA sequences of this sample code for an identical CDR3. The table came from immunoSEQ multiplex PCR; TCRdb's copy has only in-frame clones and leaves some out. The sample records around 2.1 million clones, almost 96% being singletons. This CDR3 spans 13 amino acids. CDR1 is SGHAT and CDR2 is FQNNGV in the germline V gene. The V and J ends lost 1 base and 3 bases respectively, with 5 bases between them. Healthy and HIV-negative, the adult donors had no recent acute infections or vaccinations. Findings of the study overall: What naive subsets generally showed was a larger estimated richness than memory subsets showed.

The chain joins TRBV11-2 to TRBJ2-3, with D tentatively TRBD1 (5 bases). The sequenced sample was naive CD4+ T cells sorted from blood. Sample subset: CD45RA+ positively selected. This sequence was found in a man between 18 and 29 years old in good health. In DNA form, the CDR3 reads TGTGCCAGCAGCTTAGGACAGACAGATACGCAGTATTTT. This translates into CASSLGQTDTQYF.